This is a list of T cell receptor beta chains from one sample in a study of blood T cell repertoires in COVID-19. Assay used: immunoSEQ multiplex PCR; TCRdb lists only in-frame clones, some missing. The sample records approximately 230,000 clones, roughly 89% being singletons. Input material: peripheral blood. All receptors derive from a man aged 25-45 years who had recovered from COVID-19. Each CDR3 is given with its conserved first and last residue. A D gene is named only where the DNA matches it firmly. Size values are once, few and many counts, or a class for expanded clones, and some rows have none.

clone_size	j_call	v_call	d_call	cdr3_nt	cdr3_aa
NA	TRBJ1-2	TRBV6-5	NA	TGTGCCAGCAGTTACTCGCGGACGGGGGGTTACTATGGCTACACCTTC	CASSYSRTGGYYGYTF
NA	TRBJ2-7	TRBV3-1/TRBV3-2	NA	TGTGCCAGCAGCCTTGGACTGGGTGGGGAGCAGTACTTC	CASSLGLGGEQYF
NA	TRBJ2-1	TRBV2	TRBD2	TGTGCCAGCAGGTTTACTAGCGGGGGGGCCGATGAGCAGTTCTTC	CASRFTSGGADEQFF
NA	TRBJ1-2	TRBV6-1	NA	TGTGCCAGCAGTGAATACGGCAGGGGTAACTATGGCTACACCTTC	CASSEYGRGNYGYTF
NA	TRBJ1-1	TRBV5-4	NA	TGTGCCAGCAGGGTTTCACCGACAGGAGACACTGAAGCTTTCTTT	CASRVSPTGDTEAFF
NA	TRBJ1-2	TRBV27	TRBD1	TGTGCCAGCAGTTCTCCTGGACAGGGCAGTGGCTACACCTTC	CASSSPGQGSGYTF
NA	TRBJ2-7	TRBV7-9	TRBD1	TGTGCCAGCAGCCCAATACCGGACAGGGCCTACTCCTACGAGCAGTACTTC	CASSPIPDRAYSYEQYF
NA	TRBJ1-3	TRBV5-1	TRBD1	TGCGCCAGCAGCTTATCCCCTCGGACAGGGGCCGGCGGAAACACCATATATTTT	CASSLSPRTGAGGNTIYF
NA	TRBJ2-2	TRBV5-6	NA	TGTGCCAGCAGCGCAGGGACCGGGGAGCTGTTTTTT	CASSAGTGELFF
NA	TRBJ2-1	TRBV10-3	NA	TGTGCCATCAGTGTCGAGGGCCGCGACAGGGAGCAGTTCTTC	CAISVEGRDREQFF
NA	TRBJ2-7	TRBV10-2	TRBD2	TGCGCCAGCAGTGATCCCGCGACTAGCCCCCGAAGAGGCGAGCAGTACTTC	CASSDPATSPRRGEQYF
NA	TRBJ1-3	TRBV5-1	NA	TGCGCCAGCAGCCGATTGGGAGGGGAAACCGCTGGAAACACCATATATTTT	CASSRLGGETAGNTIYF
NA	TRBJ1-4	TRBV19	TRBD1	TGTGCCAGTAGTATGGGGGACAGAGTAACTAATGAAAAACTGTTTTTT	CASSMGDRVTNEKLFF
NA	TRBJ1-6	TRBV7-9	TRBD1	TGTGCCAGCAGCCCTCAGACAGGGGAGTCGGGCTCCTATAATTCACCCCTCCACTTT	CASSPQTGESGSYNSPLHF
NA	TRBJ1-2	TRBV29-1	TRBD1	TGCAGCTATATAGTAACAGGGGTAGGCGGCTACACCTTC	CSYIVTGVGGYTF
once	TRBJ1-3	TRBV4-3	NA	TGCGCCAGCAGCCTCGGAGGGGGGGGCTCTGGAAACACCATATATTTT	CASSLGGGGSGNTIYF
NA	TRBJ2-7	TRBV5-1	TRBD1	TGCGCCAGCAGGTTTGGACAGGGGAGCGAGCAGTACTTC	CASRFGQGSEQYF
NA	TRBJ2-2	TRBV24-1	TRBD1	TGTGCCACCAGTGAACAGGGGGGCGCCGGGGAGCTGTTTTTT	CATSEQGGAGELFF
few	TRBJ2-3	TRBV6-1	NA	TGTGCCAGCAGTGAACAGTCCACAGATACGCAGTATTTT	CASSEQSTDTQYF
NA	TRBJ1-1	TRBV5-1	NA	TGCGCCAGCAGCTCCCGCCAGGCTATGAACACTGAAGCTTTCTTT	CASSSRQAMNTEAFF
once	TRBJ2-1	TRBV9	NA	TGTGCCAGCAGCGTAGAACTAGCCCCCTACAATGAGCAGTTCTTC	CASSVELAPYNEQFF
NA	TRBJ2-2	TRBV10-1	NA	TGCGCCAGCAGTGAGCCTCGGGTCGGGGAGCTGTTTTTT	CASSEPRVGELFF
NA	TRBJ1-5	TRBV19	NA	TGTGCCAGTAGTATCGGGAGGAGGGGGGATCAGCCCCAGCATTTT	CASSIGRRGDQPQHF
NA	TRBJ1-1	TRBV7-2	NA	TGTGCCAGCAGCTTATCCGGGACAAGACAAGGTGAAGCTTTCTTT	CASSLSGTRQGEAFF
NA	TRBJ2-3	TRBV14	NA	TGTGCCAGCAGCCAATTTGGACTGGGGACAGATACGCAGTATTTT	CASSQFGLGTDTQYF
NA	TRBJ1-1	TRBV4-1	NA	TGCGCCAGCAGCCCTCGGGGAAACACTGAAGCTTTCTTT	CASSPRGNTEAFF
NA	TRBJ2-7	TRBV19	TRBD1	TGTGCCAGTTCCTCTTACTTTTCCAGGGGGACAGGAATCTACGAGCAGTACTTC	CASSSYFSRGTGIYEQYF
NA	TRBJ1-1	TRBV7-9	NA	TGTGCCAGCAGCCCCCAACGAACCAGTATGAACACTGAAGCTTTCTTT	CASSPQRTSMNTEAFF
NA	TRBJ1-4	TRBV7-9	NA	TGTGCCAGCAGCGAGAAGAGAGATGAAAAACTGTTTTTT	CASSEKRDEKLFF
NA	TRBJ2-3	TRBV5-1	TRBD1	TGCGCCAGCAGCCCCGGACAGGGCCCAGATACGCAGTATTTT	CASSPGQGPDTQYF
NA	TRBJ2-5	TRBV9	NA	TGTGCCAGCAGCGTAGAGGCAGGAGAGGGAGAGACCCAGTACTTC	CASSVEAGEGETQYF
NA	TRBJ1-1	TRBV5-1	NA	TGCGCCAGCAGCTTGGCTAGGGGCATGAACACTGAAGCTTTCTTT	CASSLARGMNTEAFF
NA	TRBJ2-2	TRBV5-1	NA	TGCGCCAGCAGGAGGGCTCGGGACACCGGGGAGCTGTTTTTT	CASRRARDTGELFF
NA	TRBJ1-2	TRBV2	TRBD1	TGTGCCAGCAGTAACACCTTTGGGACAGGGAGCTATGGCTACACCTTC	CASSNTFGTGSYGYTF
NA	TRBJ1-1	TRBV9	NA	TGTGCCAGCAGCGTTGGAACCGGGATCTGGGCTGAAGCTTTCTTT	CASSVGTGIWAEAFF
NA	TRBJ1-1	TRBV7-6	NA	TGTGCCAGCAGCCTATATGGGGCTAGTAAGAGCACTGAAGCTTTCTTT	CASSLYGASKSTEAFF
NA	TRBJ2-3	TRBV3-1/TRBV3-2	NA	TGTGCCAGCAGCCAAGTTTTTCCACGGGGGACTGAAGATACGCAGTATTTT	CASSQVFPRGTEDTQYF
NA	TRBJ1-6	TRBV5-6	NA	TGTGCCAGCAGCTTGTTGCAGGATTCACCCCTCCACTTT	CASSLLQDSPLHF
once	TRBJ2-7	TRBV6-5	NA	TGTGCCAGCCAAGGGGCCTACTATTCCTACGAGCAGTACTTC	CASQGAYYSYEQYF
few	TRBJ2-3	TRBV11-3	NA	TGTGCCAGCAGCTTAGGCGGGGCCACAGATACGCAGTATTTT	CASSLGGATDTQYF
NA	TRBJ1-3	TRBV29-1	NA	TGCAGCGTTGACCCGGGGAGGGCTGGAAACACCATATATTTT	CSVDPGRAGNTIYF
NA	TRBJ2-1	TRBV10-1	NA	TGCGCCAGCAGCCGAGGGTGGGCGGGGTTATACAATGAGCAGTTCTTC	CASSRGWAGLYNEQFF
NA	TRBJ2-7	TRBV9	NA	TGTGCCAGCAGCGTAGAGGACTATCATACCTACGAGCAGTACTTC	CASSVEDYHTYEQYF
NA	TRBJ1-3	TRBV6-5	NA	TGTGCCAGCAGTTACTCGTCTTTGGCCGACACCATATATTTT	CASSYSSLADTIYF
NA	TRBJ2-5	TRBV5-1	TRBD2	TGCGCCAGCAGCTGGGCCGGGACTAGCCAGGAGACCCAGTACTTC	CASSWAGTSQETQYF
NA	TRBJ2-3	TRBV11-3	TRBD1	TGTGCCAGCAGCTTAGGACAGGGGGCTACAGATACGCAGTATTTT	CASSLGQGATDTQYF
NA	TRBJ1-4	TRBV9	TRBD1	TGTGCCAGCAGCATAACAGGGGGGGATGAAAAACTGTTTTTT	CASSITGGDEKLFF
NA	TRBJ2-5	TRBV19	TRBD2	TGTGCCACAAGTATGGCGGGGGTCCAAGAGACCCAGTACTTC	CATSMAGVQETQYF
NA	TRBJ2-7	TRBV7-6	NA	TGTGCCAGCAGCTTAGGAGTGACTGGGCTCGGAGGCGAGCAGTACTTC	CASSLGVTGLGGEQYF
NA	TRBJ2-1	TRBV7-8	TRBD1	TGTGCCAGCAGCTTAGTCGGGCAGCCCCAGGGGGACAATGAGCAGTTCTTC	CASSLVGQPQGDNEQFF
NA	TRBJ2-1	TRBV14	TRBD2	TGTGCCAGCAGCCACGGGACTAGAGGTTCTTTCTCCTACAATGAGCAGTTCTTC	CASSHGTRGSFSYNEQFF
NA	TRBJ1-1	TRBV7-2	NA	TGTGCCAGCAGCTTAGGAAGAGTGCCTGAAGCTTTCTTT	CASSLGRVPEAFF
NA	TRBJ2-3	TRBV30	NA	TGTGCCTGGAGTGTACAAACAGATACGCAGTATTTT	CAWSVQTDTQYF
NA	TRBJ1-2	TRBV6-4	TRBD1	TGTGCCAGCAGTGACTCCGGGACAGGGGCCGGGGTGTATGGCTACACCTTC	CASSDSGTGAGVYGYTF